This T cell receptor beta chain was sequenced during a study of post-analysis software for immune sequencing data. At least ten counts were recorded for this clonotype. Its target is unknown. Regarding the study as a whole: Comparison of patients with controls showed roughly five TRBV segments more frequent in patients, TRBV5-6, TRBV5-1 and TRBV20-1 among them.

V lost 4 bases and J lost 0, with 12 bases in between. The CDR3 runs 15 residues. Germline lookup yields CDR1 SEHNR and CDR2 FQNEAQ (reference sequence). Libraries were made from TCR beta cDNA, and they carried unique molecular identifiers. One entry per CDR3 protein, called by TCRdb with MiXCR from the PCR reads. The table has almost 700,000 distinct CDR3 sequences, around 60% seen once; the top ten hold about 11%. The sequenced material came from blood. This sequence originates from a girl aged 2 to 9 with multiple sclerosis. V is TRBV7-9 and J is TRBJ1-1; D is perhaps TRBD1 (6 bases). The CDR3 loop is CASSSGTLMNTEAFF. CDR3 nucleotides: TGTGCCAGCAGCTCCGGGACACTTATGAACACTGAAGCTTTCTTT.